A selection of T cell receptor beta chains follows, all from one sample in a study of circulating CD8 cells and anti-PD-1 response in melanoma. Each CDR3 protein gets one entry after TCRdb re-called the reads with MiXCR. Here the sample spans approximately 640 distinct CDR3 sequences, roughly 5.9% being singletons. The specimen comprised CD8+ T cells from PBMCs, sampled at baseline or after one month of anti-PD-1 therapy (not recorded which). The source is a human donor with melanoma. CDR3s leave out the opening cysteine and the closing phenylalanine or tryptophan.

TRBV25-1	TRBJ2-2	ASSGEGDTGELF
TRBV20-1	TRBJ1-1	SASPPSRVTEAF
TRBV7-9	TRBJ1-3	ASSLEEGAAGNTIY
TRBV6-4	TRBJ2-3	ASSDSGGAADTQY
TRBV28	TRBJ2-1	ASSSILTSGGSSSYNEQF
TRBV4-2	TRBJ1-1	ASSQAGPGGYTEAF
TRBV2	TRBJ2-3	ASSESWLAGYLNTDTQY
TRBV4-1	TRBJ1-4	ASTLGGEEKLF
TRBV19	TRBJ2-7	ASSDDRGEQY
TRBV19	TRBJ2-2	ATIPGTGTTGELF
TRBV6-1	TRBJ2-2	ASSWDMAAGELF
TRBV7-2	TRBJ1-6	ASSLLTGFSSPLH
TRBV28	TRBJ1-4	ASSPPGRATNEKLF
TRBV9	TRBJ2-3	ASDSSGGDTQY
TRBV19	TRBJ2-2	ASSPDSIRGTNTGELF
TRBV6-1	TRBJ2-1	ASNPGDSYNEQF
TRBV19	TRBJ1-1	ASSIGPAEAF
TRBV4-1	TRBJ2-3	ASSPFAGTTDTQY
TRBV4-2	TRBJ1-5	ASSQESDHSNQPQH
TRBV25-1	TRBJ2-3	ASSPQTGAGDTQY
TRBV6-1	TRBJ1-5	ASSEAGGFQPQH
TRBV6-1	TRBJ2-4	ASSELAGGKNIQY
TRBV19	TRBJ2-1	ASSMTSGGHPEDEQF
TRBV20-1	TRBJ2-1	SAGTGPKFRNEQF
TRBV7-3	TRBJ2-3	ASSRLALSADTQY
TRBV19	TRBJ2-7	ASSPTGTIYEQY
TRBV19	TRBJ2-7	VSSGRSEDEQY
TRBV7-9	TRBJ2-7	ASSSTMDRGYEQY
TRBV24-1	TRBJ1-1	ATSDFEGFEAF
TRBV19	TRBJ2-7	ASSLTGGLYEQY
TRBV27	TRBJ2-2	ASRHGNGELF
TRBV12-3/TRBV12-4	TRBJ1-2	ASRPGQGSYGYT
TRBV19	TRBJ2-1	ASAPPDIQSHEQF
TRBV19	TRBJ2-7	ASSDDRVGPYEQY
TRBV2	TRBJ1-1	ASSEERAEAF
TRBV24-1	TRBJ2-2	ATSDRDRVTGELF
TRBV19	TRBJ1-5	ASSTSYINQPQH
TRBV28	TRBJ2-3	ASSSKTGETDTQY
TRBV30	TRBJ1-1	AWQGETEAF
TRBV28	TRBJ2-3	ASSLPSDRAFGTQY
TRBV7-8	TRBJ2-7	ASSLAGQGGYYEQY
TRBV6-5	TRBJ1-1	ASSPEGHPGRAF
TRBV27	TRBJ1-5	ASSLNGPGNQPQH
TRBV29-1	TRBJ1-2	SVDGGHSYT
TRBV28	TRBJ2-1	ASSPNSLQF
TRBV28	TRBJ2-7	ASSRGFSYEQY
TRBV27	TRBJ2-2	ASSLAGGANTGELF
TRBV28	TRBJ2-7	ASREGTGTYEQY
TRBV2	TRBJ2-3	ASFPKLSRYTDTRY
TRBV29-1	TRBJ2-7	SAVSDRDYEQY
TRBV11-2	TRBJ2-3	ASSLGGGHTDTQY
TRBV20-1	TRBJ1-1	SARGGGDTEAF
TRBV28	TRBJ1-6	ASSPRQEVSPLH
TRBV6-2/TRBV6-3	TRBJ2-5	ASSPGEQETQY
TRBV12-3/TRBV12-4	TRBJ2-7	ASSITGTAYEQY